This TCR beta chain was retrieved from a study of T cells in Graves' hyperthyroidism and ophthalmopathy. Study-level points and caveats: Ophthalmopathy onset followed model prediction by a median about 6.5 months.

The CDR3 runs 14 residues. V dropped 5 bases and J dropped 7 bases, with 18 bases sitting between them. Per the germline V gene, CDR1 is SGHTA and CDR2 is FQGNSA. Amplification of TCR beta CDR3 regions used RNA as the template. A set of HTBI primers served as the primers for a first-round RT-PCR of the TCR CDR3. TCRdb called the multiplex PCR reads again in MiXCR, with one record for every CDR3 protein. The table lists 340,000 or so distinct CDR3 sequences, about 20% of them singletons. Uncontrolled infection, other autoimmune disease, pregnancy or lactation led to exclusion. Ten or more counts support this clonotype. The antigen remains unidentified.

This chain connects TRBV7-2 to TRBJ2-7, with D perhaps matching TRBD1 or TRBD2 (6 bases each). Sequenced material: blood. This clonotype originated in a woman in her forties or fifties with Graves' hyperthyroidism. For the CDR3, the DNA is TGTGCCAGCAGCGCTACGTTACAGGGAGGAGAGCAGTACTTC. Its protein is CASSATLQGGEQYF.